These 3 T cell receptor beta chains originate from one sample sequenced in a study of tumor-infiltrating lymphocytes in localized non-small cell lung cancer. Data came from immunoSEQ multiplex PCR; TCRdb stores just in-frame clones and leaves some out. The sample yields about 11,000 clones, approximately 86% seen once. The sample was uninvolved lung tissue not adjacent to the tumor. The receptors here all came from a human donor with non-small cell lung cancer.

The gene calls are TRBV4-3 and TRBJ2-3; unclear D gene. Germline V gene lookup returns CDR1 LGHNA and CDR2 YSLEER. V gave up 2 bases and J gave up 2 bases, with 14 bases separating them. The CDR3 totals 16 residues. In nucleotides, the CDR3 is TGCGCCAGCAGCCAAAACCTAGGTGCGACCACAGATACGCAGTATTTT. Its protein product is CASSQNLGATTDTQYF.

A note on this clone: Germline is not matched at one junction end, which may reflect a read error. This chain uses TRBV7-7 with TRBJ1-1; D remains ambiguous. This CDR3 spans 13 amino acids. Per the germline V gene, CDR1 is SSHAT and CDR2 is FNYEAQ (reference sequence). The CDR3 spells CASNPLPPSEAFF. The CDR3 DNA sequence: TGTGCTAGCAACCCACTCCCGCCATCTGAAGCTTTCTTT.

The CDR3 sequence is CASSPGPAPNGYGYTF. In nucleotides, the CDR3 is TGTGCCAGCTCTCCCGGGCCCGCCCCTAATGGCTATGGCTACACCTTC. The chain employs TRBV18 and TRBJ1-2; the D is unclear. V lost 6 bases and J 4 bases, leaving 21 bases between the germline ends. CDR3 length: 16 residues. CDR1 KGHSH and CDR2 LQKENI come from the germline V gene.